The 12 T cell receptor beta chains listed next were all sequenced from one sample in a study of cytomegalovirus exposure and HLA in healthy donors (dated 2017 in TCRdb). The library was produced with the immunoSEQ multiplex PCR assay. For the multiplex PCR, a mixture combining 60 forward primers for TCR Vbeta segments and 13 reverse primers for TCR Jbeta segments was used. TCRdb mirrors the immuneACCESS table, restricted to in-frame sequences. Some clones are absent from its copies; in checked studies, under half trace to an unresolved V gene, and the reason for the others is unknown. The sample table shows about 270,000 clones, and about nine tenths are seen once. The ten largest clones take up 3.5% to 4.5% of the sample. Sequencing used PBMCs. The receptor source for this set is a man aged 40-50 years in good health and CMV-seropositive.

The genes are TRBV11-3 and TRBJ2-1; perhaps TRBD2 as D (5 bases). Trimming took 6 bases from V and 3 from J, leaving 9 bases between them. The CDR3 covers 13 residues. Per the germline V gene, CDR1 is SGHNT and CDR2 is YENEEA. This chain's CDR3 is CASSRADYNEQFF. CDR3 bases: TGTGCCAGCAGTAGAGCGGACTACAATGAGCAGTTCTTC.

The chain has TRBV7-2 and TRBJ2-2, with D perhaps TRBD2 (5 bases). From germline, CDR1 is SGHTA and CDR2 FQGNSA. V shed 5 bases and J shed 1 base, with 11 bases lying between them. The CDR3 totals 15 residues. The CDR3 nucleotides are TGTGCCAGCAGCCCACTGGCGGGGAACACCGGGGAGCTGTTTTTT. It translates to CASSPLAGNTGELFF. The full variable domain, with the rest looked up from reference TRBV7-2 and TRBJ2-2, is GAGVSQSPSNKVTEKGKDVELRCDPISGHTALYWYRQSLGQGLEFLIYFQGNSAPDKSGLPSDRFSAERTGGSVSTLTIQRTQQEDSAVYLCASSPLAGNTGELFFGEGSRLTVL.

The chain employs TRBV10-3 and TRBJ2-5, with a tentative D call TRBD2 (5 bases). V was clipped by 2 bases and J by 0 bases, with 7 bases between them. The CDR3 extends over 14 amino acids. Germline loops: CDR1 ENHRY, CDR2 SYGVKD. The CDR3 reads CAISEAGDQETQYF. CDR3 sequence (DNA): TGTGCCATCAGTGAGGCCGGGGACCAAGAGACCCAGTACTTC.

V usage is TRBV27 and J usage is TRBJ2-3, with 8 bases identical to TRBD1. The V segment lost 5 bases and the J segment 2 bases; nucleotides outside the gene matches: 6. The CDR3 length is 15 residues. Germline V gives CDR1 MNHEY, CDR2 SMNVEV (reference sequence). CDR3 in amino acids: CASSTRDRPTDTQYF. The CDR3 nucleotides are TGTGCCAGCAGTACTCGGGACAGGCCCACAGATACGCAGTATTTT.

The sample holds one count of this clone. This chain joins TRBV2 and TRBJ1-5; weak D call: TRBD1 (6 bases). This CDR3 has 14 residues. V was pared by 7 bases and J by 0 bases, with 10 bases between. The germline V gene encodes CDR1 SNHLY and CDR2 FYNNEI. This CDR3 reads CASTKDSSNQPQHF. CDR3 in DNA: TGTGCCAGCACGAAGGACAGTAGCAATCAGCCCCAGCATTTT.

The chain couples TRBV18 to TRBJ2-3, with 13 bases that match TRBD2. The CDR3 has 20 residues. CDR1 and CDR2 (germline): KGHSH, LQKENI. Losses at the gene ends were 0 bases for V and 3 bases for J; bases not matched to a gene: 12. The CDR3 protein is CASSPPQTSGRSWKTDTQYF. The CDR3 DNA reads TGTGCCAGCTCACCACCGCAGACTAGCGGGAGGAGCTGGAAAACAGATACGCAGTATTTT.

Concerning this clone itself: Relative to the germline gene, one junction end is altered; a read error may explain this. V gene TRBV7-9 combines with J gene TRBJ2-7; 10 bases are shared with TRBD1. The germline V gene has CDR1 SEHNR and CDR2 FQNEAQ (reference sequence). The CDR3 length is 17 residues. The CDR3 loop reads CSSSLGPPGQGIYEQYF. CDR3 bases: TGTTCCAGCAGCTTAGGGCCCCCGGGACAGGGGATCTACGAGCAGTACTTC.

This clone appeared a single time. V gene TRBV6-4 combines with J gene TRBJ1-5; TRBD1 matches 12 bases. This CDR3 is built from 18 residues. J gave up 6 bases and V 6 bases, and 15 bases lay outside the gene matches. CDR1 and CDR2 from the germline V gene are MRHNA and SNTAGT. CDR3 loop: CASRGGQGAAFRFQPQHF. The CDR3 DNA reads as TGTGCCAGCAGAGGGGGACAGGGGGCAGCTTTCCGGTTTCAGCCCCAGCATTTT.

The V call is TRBV29-1, the J call TRBJ2-7; 7 nucleotides match TRBD2. With 3 bases clipped from V and 3 bases from J, the junction kept 8 bases outside the gene matches. The CDR3 contains 14 residues. Per germline, CDR1 SQVTM and CDR2 ANQGSEA. The CDR3 reads CSVEGAASGYEQYF. As DNA, the CDR3 is TGCAGCGTTGAGGGTGCGGCTAGCGGCTACGAGCAGTACTTC.

Worth noting for this clone: Different DNA sequences within this sample yield the same CDR3. The V call is TRBV28, the J call TRBJ1-2, with D uncertain. This CDR3 is 12 amino acids long. Looked up from germline, CDR1 is MDHEN and CDR2 is SYDVKM. V was trimmed by 2 bases and J by 4 bases, leaving 5 bases between them. The CDR3 is CASSLGSYGYTF. The CDR3 DNA follows: TGTGCCAGCAGTTTAGGGAGCTATGGCTACACCTTC.

The gene calls are TRBV30 and TRBJ1-3; tentatively, D is TRBD1 (6 bases). Germline CDR1 is GTSNPN and CDR2 is SVGIG (reference sequence). V lost 8 bases to trimming and J lost 4 bases, with 21 bases between them. The CDR3 has 15 residues. CDR3 loop: CAVESEQGPGNTIYF. CDR3 DNA sequence: TGTGCCGTGGAGTCGGAACAGGGCCCCGGAAACACCATATATTTT.

V usage is TRBV2 and J usage is TRBJ2-7, with 7 nucleotides matching TRBD1. CDR3 length equals 15 residues. Germline-derived CDR1 and CDR2 are SNHLY and FYNNEI. The V segment lost 6 bases and the J segment 6 bases; nucleotides outside the gene matches: 14. Written as DNA, the CDR3 is TGTGCCAGCAGGGCTCCACAGGGGAAGGGGGCCGAGCAGTACTTC. Translated, it gives CASRAPQGKGAEQYF.